Shown below are 13 T cell receptor beta chains from a single sample sequenced in a study of cytomegalovirus exposure and HLA in healthy donors (dated by TCRdb to 2017 to 2019). The receptor library was made with the immunoSEQ multiplex PCR assay. The clones in this table, taken by TCRdb from immuneACCESS, are in-frame only. Not every clone is retained; where verified, under half of the shortfall comes from an unresolved V gene, and the cause of the rest is unknown. This sample comprises 300,000 to 450,000 clones, 86% of them detected only once. The ten top clones hold about 0.8% of the sample. Material for sequencing was PBMCs. These receptors were collected from a woman younger than 30 in good health and CMV-seronegative.

The rearrangement joins TRBV9 to TRBJ2-1, with 8 bases that match TRBD2. V was clipped by 4 bases and J by 0 bases; unmatched bases: 6. Looked up from germline, CDR1 is SGDLS and CDR2 is YYNGEE. The CDR3 is made up of 16 amino acids. CDR3 residues: CASSPRGVSSYNEQFF. In DNA form, the CDR3 reads TGTGCCAGCAGCCCGCGGGGGGTCAGCTCCTACAATGAGCAGTTCTTC. Full variable domain (outside the CDR3, taken from reference TRBV9 and TRBJ2-1): DSGVTQTPKHLITATGQRVTLRCSPRSGDLSVYWYQQSLDQGLQFLIQYYNGEERAKGNILERFSAQQFPDLHSELNLSSLELGDSALYFCASSPRGVSSYNEQFFGPGTRLTVL.

The chain couples TRBV27 to TRBJ1-1, with D uncertain. Germline CDR1 MNHEY, CDR2 SMNVEV (reference sequence). Trimming stripped 7 bases from V and 1 base from J, with 13 bases between. The CDR3 has 14 residues. CDR3 region: CASTPWAGNTEAFF. The DNA for the CDR3 is TGTGCCAGCACCCCCTGGGCTGGGAACACTGAAGCTTTCTTT.

The rearrangement links TRBV7-8 to TRBJ2-1, with 9 bases identical to TRBD2. CDR1 and CDR2 (germline): SGHVS, FQNEAQ. CDR3 length equals 16 residues. J was trimmed by 7 bases and V by 7 bases; bases with no gene match: 14. CDR3 protein: CASNPMWREGQNEQFF. Written as DNA, the CDR3 is TGTGCCAGCAACCCGATGTGGCGGGAGGGCCAGAATGAGCAGTTCTTC.

The chain joins TRBV7-9 to TRBJ2-1; D might be TRBD1 (6 bases). Per germline, CDR1 SEHNR and CDR2 FQNEAQ (reference sequence). This CDR3 spans 15 amino acids. V lost 4 bases to trimming and J lost 3 bases, with 13 bases between them. CDR3 amino acids: CASSSGEIGYNEQFF. CDR3 bases: TGTGCCAGCAGCTCAGGGGAGATAGGCTACAATGAGCAGTTCTTC. Based on the CDR3 plus reference TRBV7-9 and TRBJ2-1, the full variable domain is DTGVSQNPRHKITKRGQNVTFRCDPISEHNRLYWYRQTLGQGPEFLTYFQNEAQLEKSRLLSDRFSAERPKGSFSTLEIQRTEQGDSAMYLCASSSGEIGYNEQFFGPGTRLTVL.

This sequence joins TRBV27 and TRBJ1-3, with D possibly being TRBD1 (6 bases). CDR1 and CDR2 (germline): MNHEY, SMNVEV (reference sequence). The CDR3 has 15 residues. V was clipped by 0 bases and J by 4 bases, with 10 bases between them. CDR3 sequence reads: CASSLSGTTGNTIYF. Here the CDR3 DNA reads TGTGCCAGCAGTTTATCAGGGACAACAGGAAACACCATATATTTT.

The V call is TRBV29-1, the J call TRBJ2-1; 7 nucleotides match TRBD2. The ends lost 2 bases at V and 6 bases at J; junction bases unmatched: 7. CDR1 is SQVTM, CDR2 ANQGSEA, per germline. This CDR3 is built from 14 residues. The CDR3 sequence is CSVERQREFNEQFF. CDR3 DNA sequence: TGCAGCGTTGAACGCCAGCGGGAATTCAATGAGCAGTTCTTC.

This chain uses TRBV27 with TRBJ2-3; TRBD2 matches 7 bases. The germline V gene has CDR1 MNHEY and CDR2 SMNVEV (reference sequence). The CDR3 has 13 residues. V lost 6 bases and J lost 9; bases outside the gene matches: 9. The CDR3 protein is CASSPWAGETQYF. DNA of the CDR3: TGTGCCAGCAGCCCCTGGGCGGGGGAAACGCAGTATTTT.

V and J are TRBV4-1 and TRBJ1-1; D is ambiguous. Per the germline V gene, CDR1 is MGHRA and CDR2 is YSYEKL. Trimming pared 3 bases from V and 3 bases from J, leaving 14 bases between. The length of the CDR3 is 15 residues. The CDR3 loop reads CASSHPGGSDTEAFF. The CDR3 nucleotides read TGCGCCAGCAGCCACCCGGGAGGGTCGGACACTGAAGCTTTCTTT.

The gene calls are TRBV7-9 and TRBJ1-5; D is undetermined. This CDR3 has 16 residues. Deletions cut 1 base from V and 5 bases from J, with 15 bases between. CDR1 and CDR2 from the germline V gene are SEHNR and FQNEAQ (reference sequence). The CDR3: CASSLGRSEEDQPQHF. CDR3 bases: TGTGCCAGCAGCTTAGGACGATCGGAGGAAGATCAGCCCCAGCATTTT.

The CDR3 protein is CAITSGGRGGDTQYF. The DNA of the CDR3 is TGTGCCATCACTAGCGGGGGGCGGGGTGGAGATACGCAGTATTTT. The chain recombines TRBV2 with TRBJ2-3, with TRBD2 matching over 12 bases. Unmatched junction bases numbered 10, after V lost 10 bases and J lost 5 bases. CDR1 is SNHLY, CDR2 FYNNEI, per germline. The CDR3 has 15 residues.

The genes are TRBV5-1 and TRBJ2-3, with 12 bases lining up with TRBD2. Germline CDR1 and CDR2: SGHRS and YFSETQ. The CDR3 has 18 residues. V gave up 4 bases and J gave up 2 bases; unmatched junction bases: 11. The CDR3 DNA reads TGCGCCAGCAGCAAAGAGTCCACTAGCGGGGGGTCCACAGATACGCAGTATTTT. Translated, it gives CASSKESTSGGSTDTQYF.

With regard to this clone: The sample contains more than one DNA sequence encoding this CDR3. The V gene is TRBV4-2, the J gene TRBJ2-7; the match to TRBD2 covers 10 bases. The trim removed 3 bases at V and 0 bases at J, leaving 5 bases unmatched. Germline values: CDR1 LGHNA, CDR2 YNFKEQ. The CDR3 contains 16 residues. Here the CDR3 reads CASSQESGGASYEQYF. CDR3 nucleotides: TGTGCCAGCAGCCAGGAGAGCGGGGGGGCCTCCTACGAGCAGTACTTC.

This clone was detected only a few times. The V and J genes are TRBV5-4 and TRBJ1-1, with TRBD1 matching 9 bases. This CDR3 region has 14 residues. The ends lost 3 bases at V and 1 base at J; junction bases unmatched: 1. CDR1 is SGHNT and CDR2 is YYREEE in the germline V gene (reference sequence). The CDR3 loop is CASSWGQGNTEAFF. For the CDR3, the DNA is TGTGCCAGCAGCTGGGGACAGGGGAACACTGAAGCTTTCTTT.